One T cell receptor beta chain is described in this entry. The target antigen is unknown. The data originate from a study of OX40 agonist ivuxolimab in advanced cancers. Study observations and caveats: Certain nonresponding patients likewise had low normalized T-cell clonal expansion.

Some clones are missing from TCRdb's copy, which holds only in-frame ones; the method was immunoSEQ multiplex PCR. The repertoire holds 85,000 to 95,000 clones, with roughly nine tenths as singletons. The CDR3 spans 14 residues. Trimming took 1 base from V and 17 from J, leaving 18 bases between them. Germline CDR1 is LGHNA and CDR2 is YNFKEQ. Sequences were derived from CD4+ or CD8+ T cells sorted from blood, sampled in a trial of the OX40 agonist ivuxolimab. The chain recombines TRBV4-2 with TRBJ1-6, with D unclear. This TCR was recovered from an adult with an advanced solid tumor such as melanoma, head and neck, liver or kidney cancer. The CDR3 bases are TGTGCCAGCAGCCAAGTCGAATCCAACAGCTTCGTCCACTTT. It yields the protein CASSQVESNSFVHF.